This TCR beta chain is from a study of immune characterization of retroperitoneal liposarcoma. From germline, CDR1 is MGHDK and CDR2 SYGVNS. This CDR3 is built from 13 residues. A single record per CDR3 protein comes from TCRdb applying MiXCR to the PCR reads. The repertoire holds 9,900 or so distinct CDR3 sequences, with less than 35% as singletons. This sequence joins TRBV25-1 and TRBJ2-5, with D unclear. The assigned J gene may be wrong: the sequence end matches TRBJ2-1 better. Sequences were obtained from tumor tissue. The sequence was collected from a male donor with retroperitoneal liposarcoma. CDR3 sequence: CASSESKGYEQFF. CDR3 sequence (DNA): TGTGCCAGCAGTGAATCGAAAGGCTATGAGCAGTTCTTC.